This entry lists 22 T cell receptor beta chains sequenced from one sample in a study of cytomegalovirus exposure and HLA in healthy donors. PCR primers comprised 60 Vbeta and 13 Jbeta primers. Generated by immunoSEQ multiplex PCR, the TCRdb table keeps only in-frame clones and is missing some. Counted here are 100,000 to 150,000 clones, 81% occurring once; the ten biggest clones make up less than 1.1%. The sequenced sample consisted of PBMCs. Receptors were obtained from a woman aged 25 to 45 in good health and CMV-seronegative.

The chain recombines TRBV7-2 with TRBJ2-3; 8 bases are a match to TRBD2. J lost 0 bases, V lost 1 base, and 3 bases had no gene match. Germline V lookup: CDR1 SGHTA, CDR2 FQGNSA. The CDR3 covers 16 residues. The CDR3 DNA is TGTGCCAGCAGCTTAGTTTCTAGCGGGAGCACAGATACGCAGTATTTT. This encodes CASSLVSSGSTDTQYF.

This chain connects TRBV11-2 to TRBJ2-3, with 8 bases lining up with TRBD2. CDR1 and CDR2 (germline): SGHAT, FQNNGV. This CDR3 contains 14 residues. The V segment lost 8 bases and the J segment 0 bases; nucleotides outside the gene matches: 4. This CDR3 is CASRPSGSTDTQYF. For the CDR3, the DNA is TGTGCCAGCCGGCCTAGCGGGAGCACAGATACGCAGTATTTT.

This clone has only a few counts. This chain connects TRBV19 to TRBJ1-1; D is unclear. The CDR3 is 14 amino acids. V was cut by 2 bases and J by 0 bases, with 7 bases left in between. Germline V gene data show CDR1 as LNHDA and CDR2 as SQIVND (reference sequence). The DNA of the CDR3 is TGTGCCAGTAGTATACACAGCATGAACACTGAAGCTTTCTTT. Protein product: CASSIHSMNTEAFF.

This sequence joins TRBV30 and TRBJ1-2; tentatively, D is TRBD1 (6 bases). Germline CDR1 is GTSNPN and CDR2 is SVGIG (reference sequence). Trimming shortened V by 2 bases and J by 3 bases, and 13 bases separated the two germline ends. CDR3 length equals 14 residues. The chain's CDR3 is CAWSYGGAYYGYTF. The DNA for the CDR3 is TGTGCCTGGAGTTACGGGGGGGCCTACTATGGCTACACCTTC.

V usage is TRBV2 and J usage is TRBJ2-3, with 9 bases fitting TRBD2. This CDR3 has 17 residues. V lost 2 bases, J lost 0 bases, and 6 bases stayed unmatched. CDR1 is SNHLY and CDR2 is FYNNEI in the germline V gene. The CDR3 loop is CASSELAGITSTDTQYF. CDR3 DNA sequence: TGTGCCAGCAGTGAACTAGCGGGGATAACTAGCACAGATACGCAGTATTTT. The variable domain in full, completed from reference TRBV2 and TRBJ2-3, reads EPEVTQTPSHQVTQMGQEVILRCVPISNHLYFYWYRQILGQKVEFLVSFYNNEISEKSEIFDDQFSVERPDGSNFTLKIRSTKLEDSAMYFCASSELAGITSTDTQYFGPGTRLTVL.

The CDR3 nucleotides read TGTGCCATCAAGCCGACAGGGCGAGAAAACACCATATATTTT. The encoded protein is CAIKPTGRENTIYF. The chain has TRBV10-3 and TRBJ1-3; 7 nucleotides match TRBD1. The CDR3 sequence is 14 residues long. Germline V gene lookup returns CDR1 ENHRY and CDR2 SYGVKD. Trimming took 7 bases from V and 6 from J; bases not matched to a gene: 9.

V is TRBV7-9 and J is TRBJ2-3; 12 bases are shared with TRBD2. Losses at the gene ends were 5 bases for V and 3 bases for J; bases not matched to a gene: 3. Germline CDR1 reads SEHNR; CDR2 reads FQNEAQ (reference sequence). This CDR3 region has 15 residues. CDR3 loop: CASSRGTSGTDTQYF. CDR3 DNA: TGTGCCAGCAGCCGCGGGACTAGCGGGACAGATACGCAGTATTTT.

Turning to this clone: Germline and junction disagree at one end, which may indicate a read error. The CDR3 DNA follows: TGTGCCACCGGCAGAAGGGACAAGGCTGAAAAACTGTTTTTT. Amino acid sequence: CATGRRDKAEKLFF. V gene TRBV15 combines with J gene TRBJ1-4, with a weak D call TRBD1 (6 bases). CDR1 is LNHNV, CDR2 YYDKDF, per germline (reference sequence). The CDR3 contains 14 residues.

This rearrangement joins TRBV6-5 to TRBJ2-7, with D perhaps TRBD2 (6 bases). This CDR3 is built from 16 residues. V dropped 2 bases and J dropped 4 bases, with 18 bases sitting between them. Germline V gene sequence: CDR1 MNHEY, CDR2 SVGAGI. The CDR3 protein is CASSYGTGVPRYEQYF. CDR3 DNA sequence: TGTGCCAGCAGTTACGGGACGGGGGTCCCGCGGTACGAGCAGTACTTC.

The chain combines TRBV14 with TRBJ2-1; the match to TRBD2 covers 12 bases. The CDR3 loop spans 15 amino acids. V shed 8 bases and J 4 bases; nucleotides not matched to a gene: 6. In germline, CDR1 is SGHDN, CDR2 FVKESK. CDR3 nucleotides: TGTGCCAGCGCATCGACTAGCGGGAGTTACAATGAGCAGTTCTTC. This sequence encodes CASASTSGSYNEQFF.

The chain couples TRBV30 to TRBJ2-2; TRBD2 matches 8 bases. V dropped 8 bases and J dropped 0; count of bases not matched to a gene: 11. This CDR3 is built from 16 residues. CDR1 and CDR2 from the germline V gene are GTSNPN and SVGIG (reference sequence). The CDR3 bases are TGTGCCCGGGACCCCAATAGCGGGGCGAACACCGGGGAGCTGTTTTTT. It encodes CARDPNSGANTGELFF.

The J gene is TRBJ2-3, the V gene TRBV19; D not resolved. The V end was cut by 3 bases, the J end by 4 bases, with 8 bases between. The CDR3 consists of 13 residues. CDR1 and CDR2 (germline): LNHDA, SQIVND (reference sequence). CDR3 sequence: CASSIMVADTQYF. For the CDR3, the DNA is TGTGCCAGTAGTATCATGGTAGCAGATACGCAGTATTTT. The whole variable domain, remainder taken from reference TRBV19 and TRBJ2-3, is DGGITQSPKYLFRKEGQNVTLSCEQNLNHDAMYWYRQDPGQGLRLIYYSQIVNDFQKGDIAEGYSVSREKKESFPLTVTSAQKNPTAFYLCASSIMVADTQYFGPGTRLTVL.

The chain is built from TRBV2 and TRBJ1-1; no firm D call. V lost 3 bases and J 4 bases, leaving 9 bases between the germline ends. The length of the CDR3 is 13 residues. Germline CDR1 is SNHLY and CDR2 is FYNNEI. CDR3 bases: TGTGCCAGCAGTGACAGGTTGGGCACTGAAGCTTTCTTT. Encoded protein: CASSDRLGTEAFF.

The J gene is TRBJ2-7, the V gene TRBV19; no clear D. The CDR3 length is 14 residues. From germline, CDR1 is LNHDA and CDR2 SQIVND (reference sequence). V shed 1 base and J shed 4 bases, with 11 bases lying between them. CDR3 protein: CASSIAQAGYEQYF. CDR3 sequence (DNA): TGTGCCAGTAGTATAGCCCAGGCTGGGTACGAGCAGTACTTC.

The V and J genes are TRBV19 and TRBJ2-1; D is perhaps TRBD2 (6 bases). The CDR3 is made up of 16 amino acids. Germline assignment: CDR1 LNHDA and CDR2 SQIVND (reference sequence). V lost 3 bases and J lost 0, with 12 bases in between. This CDR3 is CASSIGGRSSYNEQFF. In nucleotides, the CDR3 is TGTGCCAGTAGTATTGGAGGGAGGAGCTCCTACAATGAGCAGTTCTTC.

This rearrangement joins TRBV7-2 to TRBJ1-4; TRBD1 matches at 8 bases. Germline V gene lookup returns CDR1 SGHTA and CDR2 FQGNSA. With 2 bases clipped from V and 14 bases from J, the junction kept 10 bases outside the gene matches. The CDR3 totals 14 residues. CDR3 region: CASSLTGTGRRLFF. Written as DNA, the CDR3 is TGTGCCAGCAGCTTAACCGGGACAGGTAGAAGGCTGTTTTTT.

The rearrangement joins TRBV4-2 to TRBJ2-2; 8 bases line up with TRBD1. CDR1 LGHNA and CDR2 YNFKEQ come from the germline V gene. The CDR3 length is 15 residues. J lost 8 bases, V lost 2 bases, and 7 bases had no gene match. CDR3 sequence reads: CASSQTGTGGGELFF. The CDR3 region has the DNA TGTGCCAGCAGCCAAACCGGGACAGGCGGAGGGGAGCTGTTTTTT.

The J gene is TRBJ2-7, the V gene TRBV5-1; 8 positions match TRBD2. This CDR3 is built from 13 residues. The V and J ends lost 9 bases and 4 bases, in that order; junction bases with no gene match: 9. Germline CDR1 and CDR2: SGHRS and YFSETQ. This CDR3 is CATSFGGAYEQYF. In nucleotides, the CDR3 is TGCGCCACCAGTTTCGGGGGGGCTTACGAGCAGTACTTC.

The genes are TRBV30 and TRBJ2-2; tentatively, D is TRBD2 (6 bases). V was shortened by 2 bases and J by 7 bases, with 14 bases between the two germline ends. The germline V gene encodes CDR1 GTSNPN and CDR2 SVGIG (reference sequence). There are 14 residues in the CDR3. CDR3 sequence reads: CAWSQREWGGELFF. In nucleotides, the CDR3 is TGTGCCTGGAGTCAACGGGAGTGGGGCGGGGAGCTGTTTTTT.

V usage is TRBV7-9 and J usage is TRBJ1-1; D uncertain. V was trimmed by 5 bases and J by 0 bases, leaving 7 bases between them. Germline values: CDR1 SEHNR, CDR2 FQNEAQ (reference sequence). The CDR3 is 13 amino acids. The CDR3 is CASSPNLNTEAFF. CDR3 bases: TGTGCCAGCAGCCCAAACTTGAACACTGAAGCTTTCTTT.

V gene TRBV7-2 combines with J gene TRBJ2-5, with D maybe TRBD2 (6 bases). V lost 5 bases to trimming and J lost 10 bases, with 20 bases between them. CDR1 and CDR2 from the germline V gene are SGHTA and FQGNSA. CDR3 length: 14 amino acids. CDR3 loop: CASSGHGSGSNQYF. The CDR3 region has the DNA TGTGCCAGCAGCGGCCATGGCAGCGGGTCGAACCAGTACTTC. Supplemented by reference TRBV7-2 and TRBJ2-5, the full variable domain reads GAGVSQSPSNKVTEKGKDVELRCDPISGHTALYWYRQSLGQGLEFLIYFQGNSAPDKSGLPSDRFSAERTGGSVSTLTIQRTQQEDSAVYLCASSGHGSGSNQYFGPGTRLLVL.

In its sample, this clone was seen once. The junction shows a germline mismatch at one end, possibly a read error. The chain has TRBV5-1 and TRBJ1-2; 7 nucleotides align to TRBD1. The CDR3 covers 13 residues. CDR1 is SGHRS and CDR2 is YFSETQ in the germline V gene. The CDR3 here is CASSRDRVYGYTF. Here the CDR3 DNA reads TGTGCCAGCAGCCGAGACAGGGTGTATGGCTACACCTTC.